This record covers a single T cell receptor beta chain. Its antigen remains unidentified. No much larger clone exists at a distance of one base, and base qualities are not known. The cohort was made up of several hundred healthy bone marrow donors. At the time of sampling, all cohort members were nominally healthy, though unrecorded immune exposures were likely present. The donor was CMV seronegative and was included in the group of approximately 350 seronegative cohort members. Every donor gave a peripheral blood sample, and the peripheral blood mononuclear cells from that sample were used for TCR beta sequencing. Genomic DNA extraction from the blood cell samples was performed with the Qiagen DNeasy Blood Extraction Kit. This sample was taken from a study of cytomegalovirus exposure and HLA in healthy donors (dated by TCRdb to 2016 to 2017). At the level of the whole study: According to an earlier analysis of 587 of the donors, about 179 million T cells yielded 117 million unique TCR beta sequences and less than 300 Gb of sequence data. Donor age, sex, ethnicity and CMV serostatus were collected together with the repertoire data. In a later analysis, previously published TCR beta repertoires from about 670 donors were re-analyzed and high-resolution HLA genotyping was added so that TCR occurrence patterns could be studied. Across approximately 400 genotyped donors of the cohort, an average of 235,054 unique TCR beta nucleotide sequences per donor were sequenced, and 15% to 20% of those sequences were non-productive. In the later analysis, no new phenotypic data were used to find candidate immune exposures; instead, reliance was placed on TCR beta sequences and their occurrence across donors. All discovery cohort repertoires had been generated on a single sequencing platform. To predict cytomegalovirus infection status, the study brought together high-throughput TCR immunosequencing, statistical association of individual TCRs with disease status, and machine learning. HLA typing included class I and class II loci at four-digit resolution. Roughly five DR-DQ haplotypes were handled as single units for association and clustering because linkage in the cohort was strong. A separate validation cohort of roughly 110 different subjects was used in addition to the approximately 670-subject first cohort. Roughly 300 gigabases of sequencing data and roughly 81 million unique TCR sequences made up an early release that covered several hundred HLA-typed donors. Of the 300 to 450 genotyped donors, 65% to 90% fell in the genetic ancestry cluster associated with self-reported Caucasian donors. A later genetic analysis used genome-wide SNP genotypes for about three fifths of the 666 donors, treating that subset as a discovery cohort. The number of typed donors differed by locus: about 620-630 for A, B, C, DRB1 and DQB1; approximately 540 for DQA1; approximately 610 for DPA1; and roughly 470 for DPB1. To decide whether each TCR beta V gene segment behaved as functional or pseudogenic, an earlier analysis of some 600 of the donors relied on high-throughput TCR beta sequencing. The study used immunosequencing to profile the T cell repertoires of 600 to 850 subjects and linked those repertoires to cytomegalovirus serostatus. The aim of the study was to test whether cataloging public T cell receptors could identify signatures of past pathogen exposure. Study-wide conclusions, independent of this receptor: The authors suggested that the approach could potentially be generalized to other disease states and immunological phenotypes. Roughly uniform sequencing depth across donors was assumed in presence/absence analyses, although this assumption may not hold. A further reported finding was that TCR beta sequences accurately predicted the HLA-A and HLA-B alleles for most subjects in the first cohort. In an earlier analysis of about 600 of the donors, most TCR beta V segments appeared in productive rearrangements about 87% or about 30% of the time, broadly matching IMGT annotations. A cluster of highly shared sequence variants was judged likely to represent a technical artifact of the sequencing pipeline. Correlated functional status among segregating V segments might reflect linkage disequilibrium, but an unknown experimental factor could not be ruled out. HLA typing was unavailable for some donors at each locus, so association tests used only the typed subset. Compared with equally common non-associated chains, HLA-associated TCR beta chains in a later analysis were more clonally expanded and had lower generation probabilities. A later analysis found that most CMV-associated TCR beta chains appeared HLA-restricted, with HLA associations seemingly driven largely by CMV exposure. In vitro tests confirmed that a few of the cytomegalovirus-associated TCR beta chains recognize cytomegalovirus antigens. The study listed 150 to 200 TCR beta chains as associated with cytomegalovirus. In a later analysis, the rate of TCR association differed among HLA loci, with DRB1 alleles having the most associated TCRs and HLA-C alleles having the fewest. For the cohort, immune exposure information was limited to CMV serostatus. A later genetic analysis associated a missense DCLRE1C variant with V-gene and J-gene trimming of TCR beta chains, and an independent cohort replicated the association. Cytomegalovirus status was reported to be diagnosed by the classifier with high specificity and sensitivity in both the original and validation cohorts. This cohort had only TCR beta chains sequenced, and the lack of alpha or paired-chain data limited which features could be detected. In a later analysis, several top co-occurrence clusters were reported to appear linked to parvovirus B19, influenza, CMV and Epstein-Barr virus. In a later analysis, 15,000 to 20,000 TCR beta sequences were associated with specific HLA alleles at a false discovery rate of 0.05. While some public TCRs were present in many individuals, most TCR sequences turned up only very rarely across donors. Strong co-occurrence of HLA alleles, especially DR and DQ, made assigning TCR associations to individual alleles difficult. A later genetic analysis reported fewer N-insertions in productive TCRs among donors in an Asian-associated ancestry cluster than the roughly 720-donor mean. Some IMGT-functional V segments, including TRBV6-2 and TRBV6-3, could not be told apart with the 87-base-pair reads, so those segments were excluded. The earlier analysis of nearly 600 of the donors excluded some 15 rarely observed V segments, including chromosome 9 orphons, because counts were too low.

The library came from the immunoSEQ multiplex PCR assay. For the multiplex PCR, a mixture combining 60 forward primers for TCR Vbeta segments and 13 reverse primers for TCR Jbeta segments was used. The CDR3 region of rearranged TCR beta genes was amplified from genomic DNA by a multiplex PCR assay. The Illumina HiSeq System was used to sequence the amplified TCR beta libraries as 87-base-pair reads. The paper's data handling went like this. A later analysis tallied 75 million to 95 million unique TCR beta chains across the 666 repertoires, and approximately 12 million of those chains were shared by two or more donors. A nearest-neighbor algorithm error-corrected the raw reads and collapsed the reads into unique sequences, merging closely related sequences to remove PCR and sequencing errors. CDR3 sequences were aligned to IMGT reference sequences to assign V, D and J gene segments. For a sequence to be retained, a match of at least six nucleotides to both a V gene segment and a J gene segment was required. A rearrangement counted as productive if the CDR3 had no stop codons and remained in frame with V and J, and every other rearrangement counted as non-productive. CDR3 was defined according to IMGT convention as the region running from the second conserved V-encoded cysteine to the conserved J-encoded phenylalanine. Sequences without an unambiguous match to a single V gene segment were excluded from the earlier analysis of almost 600 of the donors. In an earlier analysis of 587 of the donors, a V segment was called functional when productive rearrangements were above 56.7%, and segregating when the standard deviation between donors exceeded 5%. A statistical classification framework was built for diagnosing cytomegalovirus status from the catalog of TCR beta chain sequences. V and J gene assignment, in a later analysis, came from comparing TCR nucleotide sequences with IMGT/GENE-DB human TR gene sequences. In a later analysis, CDR3 sequences and most-parsimonious VDJ recombination scenarios were assigned using the TCRdist pipeline. In a later analysis, each TCR beta chain was defined by its CDR3 amino acid sequence together with its V-gene family, and reads without a unique V-gene family were excluded. As a way to deal with suspected cross-contamination and a sequencing artifact, a later analysis dropped approximately 570 nucleotide sequences that were highly shared and had low generation probability. A later analysis calculated a clonal expansion index for each public chain from normalized within-repertoire ranks of inferred template counts. Generation probabilities in a later analysis came from a VDJ recombination model fitted to out-of-frame rearrangements, and those results were checked against IGoR. A later analysis scored TCR-TCR, TCR-HLA and TCR-CMV co-occurrence with hypergeometric tests, applying a repertoire-size bias correction to TCR pairs. False discovery rates were estimated in a later analysis by permuting HLA or CMV assignments 20 times. In a later analysis, co-occurring TCRs were grouped using DBSCAN, with TCRdist sequence similarity added in when clustering inside HLA-allele-positive subsets. Repertoires with fewer than 30,000 or more than 120,000 public chains, plus five repertoires with anomalous nucleotide sharing, were excluded from co-occurrence clustering. TCRdb limited this immuneACCESS table to in-frame rearrangements with V and J called. A share of clones is missing; checked studies link under half to unresolved V genes, and the rest is unexplained. Clone size and the V and J calls come from that table; the DNA yielded D and trimming. The sample records more than 150,000 clones, about 90% of which are singletons. Of the sample, roughly 0.2% is held by the ten largest clones.

From a lookup of the germline V gene (reference sequence), CDR1 and CDR2 are SEHNR and FQNEAQ. The CDR3 spans 14 residues, from the cysteine through the phenylalanine. Just CDR3 DNA is preserved here, 42 bases in frame from base 1. V gives up 0 bases and J gives up 5 bases, and the segment between their germline ends measures 7 bases. The sequenced material came from PBMCs. This receptor was taken from a girl under three years old in good health and CMV-seronegative. The rearranged chain carries TRBV7-9 and TRBJ1-4; no D segment can be confidently identified. Here is the DNA: TGTGCCAGCAGCTTAGCCCCGGGGAATGAAAAACTGTTTTTT. This is translated as CASSLAPGNEKLFF.